Shown below are 5 T cell receptor beta chains from a single sample sequenced in a study of T cell repertoires in cytomegalovirus infection. TCRdb called the reads again in MiXCR, with one record for every CDR3 protein. The table includes fewer than 250,000 distinct CDR3 sequences, approximately 13% detected once. Sequencing was done on a sample of PBMCs. All receptors come from a human donor in good health (CMV status not recorded). Some clones in this sample may be carry-over from other donors' samples.

This clonotype was observed a handful of times. V and J are TRBV7-3 and TRBJ2-7, with TRBD1 matching over 9 bases. Trimming removed 0 bases from V and 2 bases from J; junction bases left unmatched: 8. Germline CDR1 and CDR2: SGHTA and FQGTGA. This CDR3 is built from 17 residues. The CDR3, as DNA: TGTGCCAGCAGCTTAACGCGGGGCGACAGGGGGGCCTACGAGCAGTACTTC. Residues: CASSLTRGDRGAYEQYF.

As for this clonotype: This could be a read error, since a much larger clone is one nucleotide away. This chain connects TRBV7-2 to TRBJ1-5; D is ambiguous. This CDR3 has 13 residues. The germline gives CDR1 SGHTA, CDR2 FQGNSA. CDR3 DNA sequence: TGTGGCAGCGGTAGGACGGGGAATCAGCCCCAGCATTTT. Residues: CGSGRTGNQPQHF.

This clonotype was found many times. The CDR3 DNA reads TGTGCCAGCAGCCTACGAACAGGGGCAGAGAGGAATGAGCAGTTCTTC. It encodes CASSLRTGAERNEQFF. The V call is TRBV7-8, the J call TRBJ2-1; 7 bases match TRBD1. Germline V gene data show CDR1 as SGHVS and CDR2 as FQNEAQ. The CDR3 runs 16 residues. With 5 bases clipped from V and 7 bases from J, the junction kept 14 bases outside the gene matches. The variable domain in full, completed from reference TRBV7-8 and TRBJ2-1, reads GAGVSQSPRYKVAKRGQDVALRCDPISGHVSLFWYQQALGQGPEFLTYFQNEAQLDKSGLPSDRFFAERPEGSVSTLKIQRTQQEDSAVYLCASSLRTGAERNEQFFGPGTRLTVL.

This clonotype was found once. The chain links TRBV19 to TRBJ2-3, with 7 positions matching TRBD2. Per the germline V gene, CDR1 is LNHDA and CDR2 is SQIVND (reference sequence). With 5 bases clipped from V and 4 bases from J, the junction kept 3 bases outside the gene matches. The CDR3 totals 13 residues. The CDR3 DNA sequence: TGTGCCAGTAGTGTCGCGGGGGCAGATACGCAGTATTTT. Translating it yields CASSVAGADTQYF.

This clonotype occurred many times. The chain has TRBV7-2 and TRBJ2-3; D unclear. The CDR3 has 13 residues. Per germline, CDR1 SGHTA and CDR2 FQGNSA. The V end lost 2 bases, the J end lost 7 bases, and 10 bases lay between the germline ends. DNA for the CDR3: TGTGCCAGCAGCTTAAGGGCTACTAATACGCAGTATTTT. Protein: CASSLRATNTQYF.